This T cell receptor beta chain originates from a study of beta chain features in type 1 diabetes. Study details: Taken together, all samples contributed 107,917,701 examined sorted cells. Findings of the study overall: In the patient group, naive, central memory and Treg TCRB repertoires seemed more alike than in the healthy donor group.

This clone was observed a handful of times. The target antigen is unknown. Sequencing targeted expressed TCRB transcripts, as all isolated RNA had been reverse transcribed. Clones were sequenced by immunoSEQ multiplex PCR, and TCRdb holds only the in-frame ones, with some missing. The table records about 620,000 clones, 15% of them present only once. Germline V gives CDR1 SGDLS, CDR2 YYNGEE. The CDR3 sequence is 16 residues long. The ends lost 3 bases at V and 3 bases at J; junction bases unmatched: 9. CD4+ naive, central memory, regulatory and stem cell-like memory cells were sorted via CD45RO/CCR7/CD25/CD127/CD95/CD27. Sorted populations all had greater than 95% purity.

The sequencing input was naive CD4+ T cells from blood. This chain connects TRBV9 to TRBJ2-5; 9 bases align to TRBD2. The sequence came from a man between 18 and 29 years old in good health. CDR3 bases: TGTGCCAGCAGCGCCCGGGGGCGCGGGAGGGAAGAGACCCAGTACTTC. This encodes CASSARGRGREETQYF.